A selection of T cell receptor beta chains follows, all from one sample in a study of cytomegalovirus exposure and HLA in healthy donors. Clones were read by immunoSEQ multiplex PCR, and TCRdb kept only the in-frame ones, dropping some. This sample contains roughly 30,000 clones. Sequenced: PBMCs. These receptor sequences come from a female donor in good health and CMV-seronegative. The CDR3 runs from the conserved cysteine through the conserved F or W. Each record gives: D gene, J gene, clone size, V gene, CDR3 protein, CDR3 DNA. A D gene is named only where the DNA matches it firmly. Clone size, where shown, is once, few, many, or a class for clones that have expanded.

. | TRBJ2-1 | . | TRBV10-2 | CASKGGSGNEQFF | TGCGCCAGCAAAGGAGGCAGTGGCAATGAGCAGTTCTTC
. | TRBJ1-2 | . | TRBV4-1 | CASRGTGGVGFYTF | TGCGCCAGCAGGGGTACAGGCGGGGTTGGTTTTTACACCTTC
TRBD2 | TRBJ2-3 | . | TRBV15 | CATSRGGSGGVADTQYF | TGTGCCACCAGCAGAGGAGGCAGCGGGGGGGTGGCAGATACGCAGTATTTT
TRBD1 | TRBJ2-4 | . | TRBV7-2 | CAIQGAVAKNIQYF | TGTGCCATTCAGGGGGCTGTAGCCAAAAACATTCAGTACTTC
. | TRBJ1-4 | . | TRBV7-6 | CASSPQGIDEKLFF | TGTGCCAGCAGCCCTCAGGGGATAGATGAAAAACTGTTTTTT
. | TRBJ1-4 | . | TRBV4-3 | CASSQDLGGDNEKLFF | TGCGCCAGCAGCCAAGATTTGGGAGGGGATAATGAAAAACTGTTTTTT
. | TRBJ1-2 | . | TRBV5-1 | CASSLDSSNYGYTF | TGCGCCAGCAGCTTGGACTCCTCTAACTATGGCTACACCTTC
TRBD1 | TRBJ1-6 | . | TRBV27 | CASTRPTGGSSPLHF | TGTGCCAGCACCAGACCGACAGGGGGAAGTTCACCCCTCCACTTT
. | TRBJ2-7 | . | TRBV27 | CASSFVLGQPYEQYF | TGTGCCAGCAGTTTTGTCCTCGGACAGCCCTACGAGCAGTACTTC
TRBD1 | TRBJ2-2 | . | TRBV9 | CASSADRGTTDTGELFF | TGTGCCAGCAGCGCGGACAGGGGGACTACAGACACCGGGGAGCTGTTTTTT
TRBD2 | TRBJ2-1 | . | TRBV2 | CAGNGLARFTFF | TGTGCCGGCAACGGACTAGCCCGGTTTACGTTCTTC
TRBD1 | TRBJ1-4 | . | TRBV6-6 | CASRDRDNEKLFF | TGTGCCAGCAGAGACAGGGATAATGAAAAACTGTTTTTT
. | TRBJ2-7 | . | TRBV5-6 | CASSSALTGSYEQYF | TGTGCCAGCAGCTCGGCCCTCACAGGATCCTACGAGCAGTACTTC
. | TRBJ2-5 | . | TRBV6-5 | CASAQSLASQETQYF | TGTGCCAGCGCCCAAAGCCTAGCGAGCCAAGAGACCCAGTACTTC
. | TRBJ1-5 | . | TRBV5-8 | CASSTGVVQPQHF | TGTGCCAGCAGCACGGGGGTGGTTCAGCCCCAGCATTTT
TRBD1 | TRBJ1-2 | . | TRBV6-5 | CASSTRTGIAYGYTF | TGTGCCAGCAGCACTAGGACAGGGATCGCCTATGGCTACACCTTC
. | TRBJ2-3 | . | TRBV6-4 | CASTAEFTSTDTQYF | TGTGCCAGCACGGCGGAATTCACTAGCACAGATACGCAGTATTTT
. | TRBJ2-3 | . | TRBV4-1 | CASSQSTSVGTDTQYF | TGCGCCAGCAGCCAATCGACTTCTGTGGGCACAGATACGCAGTATTTT
TRBD1 | TRBJ2-7 | . | TRBV18 | CASSSSRDSYEQYF | TGTGCCAGCTCATCCTCACGGGACAGCTACGAGCAGTACTTC
. | TRBJ2-7 | . | TRBV11-3 | CASSFVGPYEQYF | TGTGCCAGCAGCTTCGTCGGTCCCTACGAGCAGTACTTC
. | TRBJ2-1 | . | TRBV5-1 | CASGPRRGPYNEQFF | TGCGCCAGCGGCCCGCGGCGGGGGCCCTACAATGAGCAGTTCTTC
TRBD2 | TRBJ2-3 | . | TRBV28 | CASSFSGGGNDGTQYF | TGTGCCAGCAGTTTCTCGGGAGGGGGAAATGACGGTACGCAGTATTTT
TRBD2 | TRBJ2-5 | . | TRBV11-3 | CASSLREGGETQYF | TGTGCCAGCAGCTTACGGGAGGGCGGAGAGACCCAGTACTTC
TRBD2 | TRBJ2-7 | . | TRBV7-9 | CASSSTSGLAVYEQYF | TGTGCCAGCAGCTCGACCTCGGGACTAGCGGTCTACGAGCAGTACTTC
TRBD2 | TRBJ2-1 | . | TRBV4-2 | CASSQPLAGGGNEQFF | TGTGCCAGCAGCCAACCACTAGCGGGGGGCGGGAATGAGCAGTTCTTC
TRBD1 | TRBJ2-1 | . | TRBV7-3 | CASSSPGQGGNEQFF | TGTGCCAGCAGCTCCCCGGGACAGGGGGGAAATGAGCAGTTCTTC
. | TRBJ1-6 | . | TRBV5-6 | CASSLVGGSPLHF | TGTGCCAGCAGCTTAGTTGGGGGCTCACCCCTCCACTTT
TRBD1 | TRBJ1-1 | . | TRBV7-9 | CASSLRQGAVTEAFF | TGTGCCAGCAGCTTAAGGCAGGGGGCCGTGACTGAAGCTTTCTTT
TRBD1 | TRBJ1-4 | . | TRBV30 | CAWSPGQGGATNEKLFF | TGTGCCTGGAGTCCCGGACAGGGGGGCGCAACTAATGAAAAACTGTTTTTT
. | TRBJ1-3 | medium-sized | TRBV19 | CASSTPGGGHSGNTIYF | TGTGCCAGTAGTACCCCCGGGGGGGGCCACTCTGGAAACACCATATATTTT
TRBD1 | TRBJ1-2 | . | TRBV4-3 | CASSQVTGGGYGYTF | TGCGCCAGCAGCCAAGTGACAGGGGGGGGCTATGGCTACACCTTC
TRBD1 | TRBJ1-2 | . | TRBV6-5 | CASSSGGQGFDYGYTF | TGTGCCAGCAGTTCCGGCGGACAGGGGTTCGACTATGGCTACACCTTC
TRBD1 | TRBJ1-6 | . | TRBV15 | CATSRNTGTDVALHF | TGTGCCACCAGCAGAAATACCGGGACAGACGTAGCCCTCCACTTT
. | TRBJ1-1 | . | TRBV28 | CASSLKNTEAFF | TGTGCCAGCAGTCTAAAGAACACTGAAGCTTTCTTT
. | TRBJ1-6 | . | TRBV28 | CASSLPSSQAGRSYNSPLHF | TGTGCCAGCAGTTTACCCTCCTCCCAGGCGGGGCGCTCCTATAATTCACCCCTCCACTTT
. | TRBJ2-7 | . | TRBV5-4 | CASSYRDNYEQYF | TGTGCCAGCAGCTACCGGGACAACTACGAGCAGTACTTC
TRBD1 | TRBJ2-6 | . | TRBV4-3 | CASSQVTGEANVLTF | TGCGCCAGCAGCCAAGTAACAGGGGAAGCCAACGTCCTGACTTTC
. | TRBJ1-4 | . | TRBV5-1 | CASSGTGNEKLFF | TGCGCCAGCAGTGGAACGGGTAATGAAAAACTGTTTTTT
. | TRBJ2-3 | . | TRBV7-9 | CASSLVGGERDTQYF | TGTGCCAGCAGCTTAGTCGGGGGAGAGCGGGATACGCAGTATTTT
. | TRBJ1-1 | . | TRBV5-6 | CASSFLPTGSHTEAFF | TGTGCCAGCAGCTTCCTACCGACAGGATCGCACACTGAAGCTTTCTTT
. | TRBJ2-5 | . | TRBV9 | CASSQGSWTGEETQYF | TGTGCCAGCAGCCAAGGGAGTTGGACGGGGGAAGAGACCCAGTACTTC